The clone carrying this T cell receptor beta chain has only a few counts. The antigen remains unidentified. These data are taken from a study of T cells after yellow fever vaccination. General study points: Subsequent to the booster, the majority of primary-vaccination clones reappeared (96% CD4, 88% CD8).

TCRdb analysed the 5' RACE reads with MiXCR anew, one entry per CDR3 protein. Here the sample spans some 600,000 distinct CDR3 sequences, around 17% being singletons. V gave up 0 bases and J gave up 4 bases, with 13 bases separating them. The CDR3 has 15 residues. CDR1 is SGHNT, CDR2 YYREEE, per germline (reference sequence). The chain joins TRBV5-4 to TRBJ1-2; no reliable D call. The sequencing here drew on PBMCs, taken 5 to 6 days after the first yellow fever vaccination. The source of this sequence is a man between 18 and 35 years old who received the YFV17D yellow fever vaccine. CDR3: CASSLALRSVYGYTF. The CDR3 coding sequence is TGTGCCAGCAGCTTGGCCTTACGGTCCGTCTATGGCTACACCTTC.